The source of this T cell receptor beta chain is a study of blood T cell repertoires in COVID-19. Whole-study context: Samples of COVID-19 (acute and convalescent) were obtained from the United States, Italy and Spain.

The assay was immunoSEQ multiplex PCR, and TCRdb's table has in-frame clones only and misses some. Of 80,000 to 95,000 clones in the sample, about 75% were seen once. The CDR3 length is 14 residues. Germline CDR1 reads SGHAT; CDR2 reads FQDESV (reference sequence). Trimming shortened V by 1 base and J by 5 bases, and 11 bases separated the two germline ends. Sequencing was done on a sample of peripheral blood. The rearrangement uses TRBV11-1 and TRBJ1-1; possibly TRBD1 for D (5 bases). This TCR derives from a woman older than 75 with acute or convalescent COVID-19. The CDR3 nucleotides are TGTGCCAGCAGCTTAGATCAGGGTAGGACTGAAGCTTTCTTT. Its protein is CASSLDQGRTEAFF.